This entry describes one TCR beta chain. This record belongs to a study of cytomegalovirus exposure and HLA in healthy donors. CDR1 and CDR2 (germline): SGHTA, FQGNSA. Trimming at V came to 6 bases and at J to 7 bases, leaving 7 bases not matched to a gene. The CDR3 covers 14 residues. Vbeta (60) and Jbeta (13) primers were used in the PCR. Data came from immunoSEQ multiplex PCR; TCRdb stores just in-frame clones and leaves some out. Here the sample spans some 130,000 clones, roughly two thirds being singletons. This clonotype was sampled from a man aged 25-45 years in good health and CMV-seropositive. Sequencing was done on a sample of PBMCs. The V call is TRBV7-2, the J call TRBJ2-4; 9 nucleotides align to TRBD2. The CDR3 region is CASSFSGSGNIQYF. In nucleotides, the CDR3 is TGTGCCAGCAGTTTTAGCGGGAGCGGGAACATTCAGTACTTC.